This T cell receptor (beta chain) was documented in a study of cytomegalovirus exposure and HLA in healthy donors (dated by TCRdb to the late 2010s). Concerning the study at large: An earlier analysis of approximately 550 of the donors reported roughly 300 Gb of sequence data and 117 million unique TCR beta sequences from 190 million or so T cells. The later analysis used no new phenotypic data to find candidate immune exposures, relying instead on TCR beta sequences and their occurrence across donors. The study was designed to test whether signatures of past pathogen exposure could be identified by cataloging public T cell receptors. HLA typing included class I and class II loci at four-digit resolution. Typing coverage varied by locus: 629-630 donors for A, B, C, DRB1 and DQB1; 522 for DQA1; about 590 for DPA1; around 490 for DPB1. Of the 398 genotyped donors, about 80% fell in the genetic ancestry cluster associated with self-reported Caucasian donors. Among under 450 genotyped donors of the cohort, an average of 235,054 unique TCR beta nucleotide sequences were sequenced per donor, roughly 18% of them non-productive. Besides the first cohort of roughly 640 subjects, a separate validation cohort made up of 95 to 150 different subjects was used. Genome-wide SNP genotypes for about 65% of the roughly 670 donors were used in a later genetic analysis, which treated that subset as a discovery cohort. Roughly 5 DR-DQ haplotypes were handled as single units for association and clustering, since linkage in the cohort was strong. Using immunosequencing, the study profiled T cell repertoires from 666 subjects and related those repertoires to cytomegalovirus serostatus. To predict cytomegalovirus infection status, the study brought together high-throughput TCR immunosequencing, statistical association of individual TCRs with disease status, and machine learning. Donor age, sex, ethnicity and CMV serostatus were collected together with the repertoire data. To study patterns of TCR occurrence, a later analysis re-analyzed previously published TCR beta repertoires from just over 650 donors and added high-resolution HLA genotyping. An earlier analysis of roughly 600 of the donors used high-throughput TCR beta sequencing to judge whether each TCR beta V gene segment behaved as functional or pseudogenic. Every discovery cohort repertoire had been produced on one sequencing platform. Roughly 300 gigabases of sequencing data and roughly 90 million unique TCR sequences were included in an early release covering about 620 HLA-typed donors. The paper's findings and limits, for the study overall: Because counts were too low, about 18 rarely observed V segments, including chromosome 9 orphons, were excluded from the earlier analysis of 500 to 700 of the donors. A cluster of highly shared sequence variants was judged likely to represent a technical artifact of the sequencing pipeline. In vitro tests confirmed that three of the cytomegalovirus-associated TCR beta chains recognize cytomegalovirus antigens. The study gave a list of about 150 TCR beta chains associated with cytomegalovirus. Sequencing depth was assumed to be roughly uniform across donors in the presence/absence analyses, though that assumption may not hold. In a later analysis, HLA-associated TCR beta chains showed more clonal expansion and lower generation probabilities than non-associated chains that were equally common. When HLA alleles, especially DR and DQ, strongly co-occurred, TCR associations were difficult to assign to individual alleles. In a later genetic analysis, a missense DCLRE1C variant was associated with V-gene and J-gene trimming of TCR beta chains, and the association was replicated in an independent cohort. At a false discovery rate of 0.05, a later analysis linked fewer than 20,000 TCR beta sequences to specific HLA alleles. Across donors, most TCR sequences were observed very rarely, whereas some public TCRs were present in many individuals. Compared with the 666-donor mean, donors in an Asian-associated ancestry cluster had fewer N-insertions in productive TCRs, according to a later genetic analysis. Some IMGT-functional V segments, including TRBV6-2 and TRBV6-3, could not be distinguished by the 87-base-pair reads and were therefore excluded. Correlated functional status among segregating V segments might reflect linkage disequilibrium, but an unknown experimental factor could not be ruled out. In a later analysis, TCR association rates were found to vary across HLA loci, with the most associated TCRs seen for DRB1 alleles and the fewest for HLA-C alleles. The cohort was sequenced for TCR beta chains only, and without alpha or paired-chain data the features that could be detected were limited. The only immune exposure information available for the cohort was CMV serostatus. In an earlier analysis of over 550 of the donors, most TCR beta V segments were observed in productive rearrangements about 87% or about 30% of the time, broadly matching IMGT annotations. Because some donors lacked HLA typing at each locus, the association tests relied only on the typed subset. A further reported finding was that TCR beta sequences accurately predicted the HLA-A and HLA-B alleles for most subjects in the first cohort. According to a later analysis, most CMV-associated TCR beta chains appeared to be HLA-restricted, and the HLA associations seemed to be driven largely by CMV exposure. The authors suggested that the approach could potentially be generalized to other disease states and immunological phenotypes. Several of the top co-occurrence clusters appeared to be linked to parvovirus B19, influenza, CMV and Epstein-Barr virus, according to a later analysis. The classifier was reported to diagnose cytomegalovirus status with high specificity and sensitivity in both the original cohort and the validation cohort.

The method was the immunoSEQ multiplex PCR assay. For the multiplex PCR, a mixture combining 60 forward primers for TCR Vbeta segments and 13 reverse primers for TCR Jbeta segments was used. Amplification of the CDR3 region of rearranged TCR beta genes was performed with a multiplex PCR assay on genomic DNA. The Illumina HiSeq System was used to sequence the amplified TCR beta libraries as 87-base-pair reads. In the source study's methods: A later analysis counted tens of millions of unique TCR beta chains across the 670 or so repertoires, and some 11 million of these chains were shared by at least two donors. Raw reads were error-corrected and collapsed into unique sequences with a nearest-neighbor algorithm that merged closely related sequences to remove PCR and sequencing errors. V, D and J gene segments were assigned by aligning CDR3 sequences to IMGT reference sequences. For a sequence to be retained, a match of at least six nucleotides was required to both a V gene segment and a J gene segment. Rearrangements were classified as productive when the CDR3 lacked stop codons and remained in frame with V and J, and all other rearrangements were classified as non-productive. Following IMGT convention, CDR3 was defined as the stretch from the second conserved V-encoded cysteine up to the conserved J-encoded phenylalanine. The earlier analysis of some 540 of the donors excluded any sequence lacking an unambiguous match to a single V gene segment. In an earlier analysis of a few hundred of the donors, V segments were called functional above 56.7% productive rearrangements and were called segregating when the between-donor standard deviation exceeded 5%. To diagnose cytomegalovirus status from the catalog of TCR beta chain sequences, a statistical classification framework was built. A later analysis assigned V and J genes by comparing TCR nucleotide sequences with IMGT/GENE-DB human TR gene sequences. Using the TCRdist pipeline, a later analysis assigned CDR3 sequences along with most-parsimonious VDJ recombination scenarios. In a later analysis, each TCR beta chain was defined by its CDR3 amino acid sequence together with its V-gene family, and reads lacking a unique V-gene family were excluded. To address suspected cross-contamination and a sequencing artifact, a later analysis removed 592 highly shared, low-generation-probability nucleotide sequences. In a later analysis, a clonal expansion index for each public chain was calculated from normalized within-repertoire ranks of inferred template counts. Generation probabilities in a later analysis came from a VDJ recombination model fitted to out-of-frame rearrangements, and those results were checked against IGoR. A later analysis scored TCR-TCR, TCR-HLA and TCR-CMV co-occurrence with hypergeometric tests, applying a repertoire-size bias correction to TCR pairs. To estimate false discovery rates, a later analysis permuted the HLA or CMV assignments 20 times. A later analysis grouped co-occurring TCRs with DBSCAN, adding TCRdist sequence similarity when clustering within HLA-allele-positive subsets. Co-occurrence clustering excluded repertoires with fewer than 30,000 or more than 120,000 public chains, plus five with anomalous nucleotide sharing. In its TCRdb copy, this immuneACCESS table keeps in-frame sequences only and misses some clones. Where compared with another copy, unresolved V genes explain less than half of these, and the others have no known cause. Clonal size and the V and J genes are those of that table, whereas D and trimming came from the DNA. Recorded for this sample are roughly 150,000 clones; roughly 68% of them occurred a single time. The leading ten clones occupy 8.5% to 12% of the sample.

Worth noting for this clone: The specificity of this receptor is unknown. No clone much larger than this one lies a single base away; base qualities are absent.

V is cut by 1 base and J by 6 bases, and the space between the germline ends is 16 bases. Including the terminal cysteine and phenylalanine, the CDR3 comprises 16 residues. Only the CDR3 region is kept as DNA, spanning 48 bases read in frame from base 1. In the germline V gene, CDR1 corresponds to MNHNS and CDR2 to SASEGT. The cohort consisted of some 730 healthy bone marrow donors. All cohort members were sampled while nominally healthy, although unrecorded immune exposures were likely present. The donor tested CMV seropositive and was one of the 289 seropositive cohort members. Every donor gave a peripheral blood sample, and the peripheral blood mononuclear cells from that sample were used for TCR beta sequencing. The Qiagen DNeasy Blood Extraction Kit was used to extract genomic DNA from the blood cell samples.

Sequencing input: PBMCs. The receptor chain draws on TRBV6-1 and TRBJ1-5; the D gene remains uncertain. The clonotype was recovered from a young man in good health and CMV-seropositive. The CDR3 reads as follows: CASSEDTHLVGQPQHF. The sequence in DNA is TGTGCCAGCAGTGAAGATACACACCTAGTAGGTCAGCCCCAGCATTTT.